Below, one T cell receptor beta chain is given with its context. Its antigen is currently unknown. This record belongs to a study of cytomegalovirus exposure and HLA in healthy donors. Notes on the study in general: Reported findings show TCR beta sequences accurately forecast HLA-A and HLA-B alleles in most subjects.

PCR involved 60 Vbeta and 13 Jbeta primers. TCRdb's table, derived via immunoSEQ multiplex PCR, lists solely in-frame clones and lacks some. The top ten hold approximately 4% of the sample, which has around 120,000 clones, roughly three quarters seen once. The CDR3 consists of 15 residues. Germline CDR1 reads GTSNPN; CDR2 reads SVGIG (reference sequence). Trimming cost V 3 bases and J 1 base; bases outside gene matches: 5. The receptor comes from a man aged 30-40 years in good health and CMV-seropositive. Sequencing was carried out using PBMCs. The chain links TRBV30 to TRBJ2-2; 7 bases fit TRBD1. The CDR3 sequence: CAWRNRGRNTGELFF. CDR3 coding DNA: TGTGCCTGGAGGAACAGGGGACGGAACACCGGGGAGCTGTTTTTT.